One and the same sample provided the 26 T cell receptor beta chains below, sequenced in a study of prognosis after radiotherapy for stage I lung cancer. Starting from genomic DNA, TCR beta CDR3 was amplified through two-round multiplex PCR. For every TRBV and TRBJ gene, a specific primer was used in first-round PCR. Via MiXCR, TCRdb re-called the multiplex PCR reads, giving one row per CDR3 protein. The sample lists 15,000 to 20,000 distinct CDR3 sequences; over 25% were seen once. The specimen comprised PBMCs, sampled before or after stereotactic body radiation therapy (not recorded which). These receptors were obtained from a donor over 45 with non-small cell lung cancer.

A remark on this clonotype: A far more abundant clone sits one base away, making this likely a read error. In nucleotides, the CDR3 is TGTGCCAGCAGCCAAGCGGGGACCACAGATACGCAGTATTTT. Its protein product is CASSQAGTTDTQYF. The chain joins TRBV7-9 to TRBJ2-3; 7 bases line up with TRBD2. The germline CDR1 and CDR2 sequences are SEHNR and FQNEAQ (reference sequence). J lost 2 bases, V lost 5 bases, and 4 bases had no gene match. The CDR3 has 14 residues.

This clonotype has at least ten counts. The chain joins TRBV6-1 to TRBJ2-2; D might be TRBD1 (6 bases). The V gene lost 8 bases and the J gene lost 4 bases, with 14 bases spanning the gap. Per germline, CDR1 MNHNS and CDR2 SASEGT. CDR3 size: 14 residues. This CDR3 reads CASLQGSLTGELFF. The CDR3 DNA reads TGTGCCAGCCTCCAGGGGAGTCTCACCGGGGAGCTGTTTTTT.

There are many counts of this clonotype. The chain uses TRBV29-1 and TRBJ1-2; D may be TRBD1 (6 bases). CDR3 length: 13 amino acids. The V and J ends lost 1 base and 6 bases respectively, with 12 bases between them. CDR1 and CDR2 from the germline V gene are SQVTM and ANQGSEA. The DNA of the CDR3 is TGCAGCGTTGAAGGGGGAGGGGGGGATGGCTACACCTTC. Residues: CSVEGGGGDGYTF.

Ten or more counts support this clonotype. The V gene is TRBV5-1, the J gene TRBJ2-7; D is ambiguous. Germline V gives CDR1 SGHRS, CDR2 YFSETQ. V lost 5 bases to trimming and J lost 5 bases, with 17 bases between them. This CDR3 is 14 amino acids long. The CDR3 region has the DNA TGCGCCAGCAGGCCTAGACCTGGGATTAACGAGCAGTACTTC. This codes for CASRPRPGINEQYF. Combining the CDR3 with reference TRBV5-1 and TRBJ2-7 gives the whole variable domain KAGVTQTPRYLIKTRGQQVTLSCSPISGHRSVSWYQQTPGQGLQFLFEYFSETQRNKGNFPGRFSGRQFSNSRSEMNVSTLELGDSALYLCASRPRPGINEQYFGPGTRLTVT.

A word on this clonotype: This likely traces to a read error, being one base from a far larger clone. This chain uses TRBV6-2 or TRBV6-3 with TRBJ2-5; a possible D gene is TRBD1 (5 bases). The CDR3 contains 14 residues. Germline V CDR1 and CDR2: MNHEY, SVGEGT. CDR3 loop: CASRDSFYQENQYF. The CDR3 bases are TGTGCCAGCCGAGACAGCTTCTACCAAGAGAACCAGTACTTC.

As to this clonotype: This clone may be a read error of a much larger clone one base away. The CDR3, as DNA: TGCAGTGCGAACCCGGGACCAGCTGGGGAGACCCAGTACTTC. It encodes CSANPGPAGETQYF. The gene calls are TRBV20-1 and TRBJ2-5; the D gene could be TRBD1 or TRBD2 (5 bases each). CDR1 DFQATT and CDR2 SNEGSKA come from the germline V gene (reference sequence). The CDR3 covers 14 residues. V was pared by 6 bases and J by 5 bases, with 19 bases between.

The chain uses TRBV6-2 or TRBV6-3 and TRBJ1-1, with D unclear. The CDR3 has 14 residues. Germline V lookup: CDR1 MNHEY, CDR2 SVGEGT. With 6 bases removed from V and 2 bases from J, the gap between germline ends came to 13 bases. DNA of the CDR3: TGTGCCAGCAGCTGGCGGGCACTTAACACTGAAGCTTTCTTT. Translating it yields CASSWRALNTEAFF.

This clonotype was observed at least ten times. The DNA for the CDR3 is TGTGCCACCAGTGATTGGGAGCGGGAGTCACACAATGAGCAGTTCTTC. The encoded protein is CATSDWERESHNEQFF. The rearrangement uses TRBV24-1 and TRBJ2-1; 8 bases are shared with TRBD2. Losses at the gene ends were 2 bases for V and 5 bases for J; bases not matched to a gene: 7. Germline V gene data show CDR1 as KGHDR and CDR2 as SFDVKD. The CDR3 spans 16 residues.

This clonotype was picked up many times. The CDR3 loop reads CASSLNGLAGYNEQFF. CDR3 DNA sequence: TGTGCCAGCAGCTTAAATGGGCTAGCGGGATACAATGAGCAGTTCTTC. V and J are TRBV7-2 and TRBJ2-1; 9 bases map to TRBD2. The CDR3 spans 16 residues. Germline CDR1 and CDR2: SGHTA and FQGNSA. Losses at the gene ends were 2 bases for V and 4 bases for J; bases not matched to a gene: 6.

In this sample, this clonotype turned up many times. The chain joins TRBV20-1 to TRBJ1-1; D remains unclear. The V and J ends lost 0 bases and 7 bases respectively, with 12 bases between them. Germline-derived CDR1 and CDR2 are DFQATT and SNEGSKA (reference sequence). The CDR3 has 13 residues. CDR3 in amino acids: CSARESARGEAFF. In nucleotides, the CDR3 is TGCAGTGCTAGAGAATCGGCTCGGGGTGAAGCTTTCTTT.

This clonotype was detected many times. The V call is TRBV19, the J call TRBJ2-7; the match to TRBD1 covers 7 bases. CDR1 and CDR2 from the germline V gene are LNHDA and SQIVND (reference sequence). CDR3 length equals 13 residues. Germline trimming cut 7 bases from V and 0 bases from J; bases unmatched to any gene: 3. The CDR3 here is CASKSGGSYEQYF. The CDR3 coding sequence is TGTGCCAGTAAGTCAGGGGGCTCCTACGAGCAGTACTTC.

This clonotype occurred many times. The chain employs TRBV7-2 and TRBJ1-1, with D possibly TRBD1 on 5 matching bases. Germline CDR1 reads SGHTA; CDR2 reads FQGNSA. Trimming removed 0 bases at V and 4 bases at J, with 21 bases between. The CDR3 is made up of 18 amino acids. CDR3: CASSLAGTGARPGTEAFF. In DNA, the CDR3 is TGTGCCAGCAGCTTAGCGGGGACTGGGGCCCGGCCTGGCACTGAAGCTTTCTTT.

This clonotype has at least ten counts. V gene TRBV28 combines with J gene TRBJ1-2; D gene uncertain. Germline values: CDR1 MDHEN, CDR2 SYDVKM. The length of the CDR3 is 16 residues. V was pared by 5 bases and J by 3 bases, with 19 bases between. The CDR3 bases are TGTGCCAGCAGTCCCCCTTATGGAGGGAGGGACTATGGCTACACCTTC. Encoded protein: CASSPPYGGRDYGYTF.

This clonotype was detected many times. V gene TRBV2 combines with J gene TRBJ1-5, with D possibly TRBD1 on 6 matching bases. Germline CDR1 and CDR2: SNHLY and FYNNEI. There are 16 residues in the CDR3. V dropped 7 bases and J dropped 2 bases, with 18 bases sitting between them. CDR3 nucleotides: TGTGCCAGCACTTCAAGGGCAGGGGATCGCAATCAGCCCCAGCATTTT. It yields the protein CASTSRAGDRNQPQHF.

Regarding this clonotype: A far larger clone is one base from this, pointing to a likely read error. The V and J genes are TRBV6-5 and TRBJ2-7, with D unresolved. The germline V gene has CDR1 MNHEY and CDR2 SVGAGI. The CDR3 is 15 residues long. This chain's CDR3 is CACSSPEVLRYEQYF. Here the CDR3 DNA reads TGTGCCTGCAGCTCCCCGGAAGTTCTCAGATACGAGCAGTACTTC.

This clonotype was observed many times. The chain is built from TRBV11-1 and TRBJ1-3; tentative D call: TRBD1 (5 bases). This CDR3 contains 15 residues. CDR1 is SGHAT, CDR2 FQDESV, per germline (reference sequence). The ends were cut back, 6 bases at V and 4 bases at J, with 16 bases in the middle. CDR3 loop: CASSSSRVGGNTIYF. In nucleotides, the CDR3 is TGTGCCAGCAGTTCGTCCAGGGTAGGAGGAAACACCATATATTTT.

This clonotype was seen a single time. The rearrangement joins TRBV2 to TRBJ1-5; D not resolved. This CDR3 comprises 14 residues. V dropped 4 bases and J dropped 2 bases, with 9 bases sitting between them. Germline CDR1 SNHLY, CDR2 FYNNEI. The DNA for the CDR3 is TGTGCCAGCAGTGGCATGGGAGGCAATCAGCCCCAGCATTTT. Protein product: CASSGMGGNQPQHF.

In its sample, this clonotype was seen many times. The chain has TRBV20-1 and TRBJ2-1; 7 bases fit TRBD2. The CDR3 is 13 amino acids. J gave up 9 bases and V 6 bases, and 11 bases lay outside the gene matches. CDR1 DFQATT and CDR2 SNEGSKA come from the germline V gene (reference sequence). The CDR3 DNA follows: TGCAGTGCCCTAAAGGGAGGGGTGGGTGAGCAGTTCTTC. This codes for CSALKGGVGEQFF.

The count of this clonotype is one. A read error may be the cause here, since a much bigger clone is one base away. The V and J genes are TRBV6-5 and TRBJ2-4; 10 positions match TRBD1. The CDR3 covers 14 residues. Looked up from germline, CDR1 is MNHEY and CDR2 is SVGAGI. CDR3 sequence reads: CASSLTGGKNIQHF. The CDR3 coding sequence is TGTGCCAGCAGTTTGACAGGGGGCAAAAACATTCAGCACTTC.

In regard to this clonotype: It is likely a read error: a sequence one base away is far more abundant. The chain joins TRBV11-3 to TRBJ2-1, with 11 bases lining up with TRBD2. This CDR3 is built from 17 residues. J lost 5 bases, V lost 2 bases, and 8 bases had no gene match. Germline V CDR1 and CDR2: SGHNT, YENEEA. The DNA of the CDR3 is TGTGCCAGCAGCTTATGGACCCTAGCGGGAGGTGACAATGAGCAGTTCTTC. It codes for CASSLWTLAGGDNEQFF.

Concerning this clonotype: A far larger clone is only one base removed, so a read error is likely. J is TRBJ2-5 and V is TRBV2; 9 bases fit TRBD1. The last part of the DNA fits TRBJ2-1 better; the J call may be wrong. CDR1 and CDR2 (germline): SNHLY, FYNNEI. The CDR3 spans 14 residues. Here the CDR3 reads CASSEAGTGYDQFF. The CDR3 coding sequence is TGTGCCAGCAGTGAAGCGGGGACAGGGTACGACCAGTTCTTC.

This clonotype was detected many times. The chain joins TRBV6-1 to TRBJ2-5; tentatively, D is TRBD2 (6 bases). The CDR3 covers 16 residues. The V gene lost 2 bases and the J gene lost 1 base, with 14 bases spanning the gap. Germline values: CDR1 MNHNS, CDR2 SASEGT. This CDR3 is CASSERGSGAQETQYF. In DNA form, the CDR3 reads TGTGCCAGCAGTGAAAGGGGTAGCGGAGCCCAAGAGACCCAGTACTTC.

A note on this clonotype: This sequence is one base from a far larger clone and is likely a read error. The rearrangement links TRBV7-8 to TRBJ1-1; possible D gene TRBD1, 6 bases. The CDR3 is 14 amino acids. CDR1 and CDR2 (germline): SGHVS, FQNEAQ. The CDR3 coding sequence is TGTGCCAGCAGCTCGGGACACTCGAACATTGAAGCTTTCTTT. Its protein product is CASSSGHSNIEAFF.

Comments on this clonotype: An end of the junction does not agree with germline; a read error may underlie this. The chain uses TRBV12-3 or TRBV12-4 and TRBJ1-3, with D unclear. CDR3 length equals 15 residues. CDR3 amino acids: CASNLRADFGNTIYF. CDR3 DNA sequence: TGTGCAAGCAATTTACGGGCGGACTTCGGAAACACCATATATTTT.

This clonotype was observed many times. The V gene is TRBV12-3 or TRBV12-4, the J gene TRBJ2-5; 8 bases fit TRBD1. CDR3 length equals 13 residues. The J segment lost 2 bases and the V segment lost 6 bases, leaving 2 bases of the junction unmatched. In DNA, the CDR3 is TGTGCCAGCAGGGGGACAGGACAAGAGACCCAGTACTTC. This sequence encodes CASRGTGQETQYF.

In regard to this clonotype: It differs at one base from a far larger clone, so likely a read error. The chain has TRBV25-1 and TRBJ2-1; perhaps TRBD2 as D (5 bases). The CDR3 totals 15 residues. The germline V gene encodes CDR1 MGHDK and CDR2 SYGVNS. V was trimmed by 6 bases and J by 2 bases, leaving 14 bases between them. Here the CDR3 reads CASRRLTGTYNEQFF. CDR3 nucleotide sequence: TGTGCCAGCAGAAGACTAACGGGGACCTACAATGAGCAGTTCTTC.